This T cell receptor (beta chain) comes out of a study of patients and donors after allogeneic stem cell transplantation. This CDR3 has 14 amino acids. V lost 0 bases and J 9 bases, leaving 12 bases between the germline ends. CDR1 and CDR2 from the germline V gene are SGHRS and YFSETQ. TCRdb fed the RT-PCR reads into MiXCR, producing one record per CDR3 protein. The table has approximately 170,000 distinct CDR3 sequences, about 24% seen once; the top ten hold 20% to 30%. The rearrangement links TRBV5-1 to TRBJ1-4; perhaps TRBD1 as D (5 bases). The sequence was collected from a human donor who was either an allogeneic HSCT recipient or a stem cell or donor lymphocyte infusion donor (not recorded which). It is not recorded whose cells these are; they may come from a transplant donor. The source material was blood, either unsorted or a sorted T cell fraction (not recorded which). The chain's CDR3 is CASSLGRGGKKLFF. CDR3 bases: TGCGCCAGCAGCTTGGGTAGGGGAGGGAAAAAACTGTTTTTT.